One sample yielded the 25 T cell receptor beta chains listed below, sequenced in a study of blood T cell repertoires in COVID-19. Sequencing was performed with immunoSEQ multiplex PCR; in TCRdb, only in-frame clones are kept and a portion is missing. There are about 120,000 clones in the sample; roughly 90% occur only once, and roughly 1.2% lies in the top ten. Sequences were obtained from peripheral blood. Receptors originate from a woman over 75 with acute or convalescent COVID-19.

The rearrangement uses TRBV19 and TRBJ1-2, with D possibly being TRBD1 (6 bases). Deletions cut 4 bases from V and 6 bases from J, with 21 bases between. This CDR3 contains 16 residues. Per germline, CDR1 LNHDA and CDR2 SQIVND (reference sequence). DNA of the CDR3: TGTGCCAGTAGTACCACTCACAGGGTGTCCACCCATGGCTACACCTTC. This codes for CASSTTHRVSTHGYTF.

The chain couples TRBV12-3 or TRBV12-4 to TRBJ1-1; perhaps TRBD1 as D (6 bases). V was clipped by 11 bases and J by 1 base, with 11 bases between them. This CDR3 contains 12 residues. The CDR3 spells CAVQGRNTEAFF. CDR3 nucleotides: TGTGCCGTACAGGGAAGGAACACTGAAGCTTTCTTT.

The CDR3 bases are TGTGCCAGCAGCCCCGACAGGGATTCCGGCTACACCTTC. It specifies CASSPDRDSGYTF. The chain links TRBV7-2 to TRBJ1-2; 7 nucleotides match TRBD1. V dropped 5 bases and J dropped 8; count of bases not matched to a gene: 8. The CDR3 totals 13 residues. Germline-derived CDR1 and CDR2 are SGHTA and FQGNSA.

This clone was counted only a few times. This sequence joins TRBV7-8 and TRBJ2-5; a weak D match, TRBD2 (5 bases). The germline V gene has CDR1 SGHVS and CDR2 FQNEAQ. Deletions cut 5 bases from V and 0 bases from J, with 19 bases between. CDR3 length: 17 residues. CDR3 nucleotide sequence: TGTGCCAGCAGCCGATTAGGACTTGATCAGTACCAAGAGACCCAGTACTTC. It specifies CASSRLGLDQYQETQYF.

The chain employs TRBV7-6 and TRBJ2-5; D is possibly TRBD2 (6 bases). Trimming cost V 1 base and J 5 bases, with 14 bases left between them. The CDR3 is made up of 15 amino acids. Germline V gives CDR1 SGHVS, CDR2 FNYEAQ. CDR3 sequence (DNA): TGTGCCAGCAGCTTAGGGGGCGGGGCGGCGGAGACCCAGTACTTC. It yields the protein CASSLGGGAAETQYF.

The chain combines TRBV7-2 with TRBJ1-6, with 10 bases lining up with TRBD1. The V segment lost 6 bases and the J segment 8 bases; nucleotides outside the gene matches: 4. The CDR3 runs to 14 residues. The germline V gene has CDR1 SGHTA and CDR2 FQGNSA. Here the CDR3 reads CASRRDRGYSPLHF. CDR3 nucleotide sequence: TGTGCCAGCAGGAGGGACAGGGGTTATTCACCCCTCCACTTT.

The chain joins TRBV7-9 to TRBJ1-1, with 8 bases identical to TRBD1. Per germline, CDR1 SEHNR and CDR2 FQNEAQ (reference sequence). The V gene end was trimmed by 5 bases and the J gene end by 3 bases; junction bases not matched to a gene: 8. The CDR3 is 15 amino acids. The CDR3 nucleotides read TGTGCCAGCAGCCAAGACAGGGGTTGGGACACTGAAGCTTTCTTT. It translates to CASSQDRGWDTEAFF.

The chain carries TRBV7-9 and TRBJ2-7, with TRBD1 matching 8 bases. J lost 7 bases, V lost 5 bases, and 1 base had no gene match. The CDR3 is 11 amino acids. Looked up from germline, CDR1 is SEHNR and CDR2 is FQNEAQ (reference sequence). This CDR3 reads CASSRDREQYF. The DNA for the CDR3 is TGTGCCAGCAGCCGGGACAGGGAGCAGTACTTC.

The J gene is TRBJ1-1, the V gene TRBV5-4; TRBD1 matches 11 bases. The germline gives CDR1 SGHNT, CDR2 YYREEE (reference sequence). The CDR3 contains 14 residues. The V segment lost 4 bases and the J segment 6 bases; nucleotides outside the gene matches: 5. CDR3 coding DNA: TGTGCCAGCAGCAACCGGGACAGGGGGTCTGAAGCTTTCTTT. Its protein is CASSNRDRGSEAFF.

The chain joins TRBV28 to TRBJ1-1; maybe TRBD1 (6 bases). The CDR3 loop spans 16 amino acids. In germline, CDR1 is MDHEN, CDR2 SYDVKM. V lost 8 bases and J lost 1, with 20 bases in between. This CDR3 is CASPPASGHTNTEAFF. The CDR3 DNA follows: TGTGCCAGCCCGCCGGCTTCGGGACATACGAACACTGAAGCTTTCTTT.

The V gene is TRBV5-6, the J gene TRBJ1-2; TRBD1 matches 7 bases. The CDR3 has 14 residues. From germline, CDR1 is SGHDT and CDR2 YYEEEE. With V trimmed by 3 bases and J by 6 bases, 8 bases remained unmatched. Written as DNA, the CDR3 is TGTGCCAGCAGCTCAGGCCTAACAGGGGATGGCTACACCTTC. This translates into CASSSGLTGDGYTF.

The V gene is TRBV4-2, the J gene TRBJ1-4; D is uncertain. Between the trimmed V and J ends, which lost 4 bases and 4 bases, there was a span of 10 bases. Looked up from germline, CDR1 is LGHNA and CDR2 is YNFKEQ. The length of the CDR3 is 14 residues. CDR3 residues: CASSPGGFNEKLFF. CDR3 coding DNA: TGTGCCAGCAGCCCTGGAGGGTTTAATGAAAAACTGTTTTTT.

V usage is TRBV7-8 and J usage is TRBJ1-2, with 9 bases lining up with TRBD1. Germline V gene lookup returns CDR1 SGHVS and CDR2 FQNEAQ. The V gene end was trimmed by 4 bases and the J gene end by 7 bases; junction bases not matched to a gene: 13. This CDR3 has 16 residues. The CDR3 DNA sequence: TGTGCCAGCAGCTCCCTACTCCGGGACAGGGAAGGTGGCTACACCTTC. Its translation: CASSSLLRDREGGYTF.

This clone was counted between two and nine times. The limits of the CDR3 on the DNA are not certain, so only TCRdb's listed CDR3 is given. This chain links TRBV2 with TRBJ1-1. CDR1 SNHLY and CDR2 FYNNEI come from the germline V gene. Inclusive of both ends, the CDR3 amounts to 11 amino acids. CDR3 amino acids: CASILGGEAFF.

This rearrangement joins TRBV5-4 to TRBJ1-3; TRBD1 matches 9 bases. V lost 5 bases and J lost 6; bases outside the gene matches: 6. The germline gives CDR1 SGHNT, CDR2 YYREEE (reference sequence). The CDR3 is 14 residues long. The CDR3 reads CASRWDRAENTIYF. The CDR3 DNA reads as TGTGCCAGCAGGTGGGACAGGGCCGAAAACACCATATATTTT.

The chain combines TRBV9 with TRBJ2-3, with 9 bases aligning to TRBD2. CDR1 is SGDLS and CDR2 is YYNGEE in the germline V gene. This CDR3 has 17 residues. The trim removed 0 bases at V and 3 bases at J, leaving 8 bases unmatched. CDR3 bases: TGTGCCAGCAGCGTAGGGGTAGCGGGAGCGGGGACAGATACGCAGTATTTT. Encoded protein: CASSVGVAGAGTDTQYF.

This chain connects TRBV4-1 to TRBJ1-5; no clear D gene. This CDR3 comprises 15 residues. Trimming shortened V by 2 bases and J by 7 bases, and 15 bases separated the two germline ends. The germline CDR1 and CDR2 sequences are MGHRA and YSYEKL. CDR3 protein: CASSQSETRGQPQHF. The CDR3 nucleotides are TGCGCCAGCAGCCAATCCGAGACGAGAGGACAGCCCCAGCATTTT.

This clone was detected once. V usage is TRBV15 and J usage is TRBJ2-1, with 15 bases fitting TRBD2. CDR3 size: 16 residues. With 8 bases clipped from V and 7 bases from J, the junction kept 9 bases outside the gene matches. Germline CDR1 and CDR2: LNHNV and YYDKDF (reference sequence). The CDR3: CATGGTSGRWSNEQFF. In DNA, the CDR3 is TGTGCCACCGGAGGGACTAGCGGGAGGTGGTCGAATGAGCAGTTCTTC. The whole variable domain, remainder taken from reference TRBV15 and TRBJ2-1, is DAMVIQNPRYQVTQFGKPVTLSCSQTLNHNVMYWYQQKSSQAPKLLFHYYDKDFNNEADTPDNFQSRRPNTSFCFLDIRSPGLGDTAMYLCATGGTSGRWSNEQFFGPGTRLTVL.

The chain links TRBV6-5 to TRBJ2-2; TRBD2 matches 7 bases. Germline CDR1 and CDR2: MNHEY and SVGAGI. This CDR3 comprises 15 residues. Losses at the gene ends were 6 bases for V and 6 bases for J; bases not matched to a gene: 10. The CDR3 loop is CASRMGGSLSGELFF. CDR3 coding DNA: TGTGCCAGCAGGATGGGCGGGAGTCTTTCCGGGGAGCTGTTTTTT.

The chain employs TRBV9 and TRBJ2-1, with 9 positions matching TRBD1. Germline V gives CDR1 SGDLS, CDR2 YYNGEE. This CDR3 is built from 15 residues. V lost 0 bases, J lost 12 bases, and 10 bases stayed unmatched. Written as DNA, the CDR3 is TGTGCCAGCAGCGTAGTCCCGGGACAGGGTTTTGGGCAGTTCTTC. Its translation: CASSVVPGQGFGQFF.

Only a few counts were recorded for this clone. The chain combines TRBV19 with TRBJ2-5; D is perhaps TRBD1 (5 bases). CDR1 is LNHDA and CDR2 is SQIVND in the germline V gene (reference sequence). There are 14 residues in the CDR3. V shed 5 bases and J shed 1 base, with 11 bases lying between them. Written as DNA, the CDR3 is TGTGCCAGTAGTTTACCCGACAGCCAAGAGACCCAGTACTTC. Protein: CASSLPDSQETQYF.

The chain uses TRBV5-4 and TRBJ2-3; TRBD1 aligns across 7 bases. The germline gives CDR1 SGHNT, CDR2 YYREEE (reference sequence). Losses at the gene ends were 4 bases for V and 4 bases for J; bases not matched to a gene: 6. The CDR3 runs 14 residues. The CDR3 loop is CASSTPTGPDTQYF. The CDR3 bases are TGTGCCAGCAGCACACCGACAGGGCCAGATACGCAGTATTTT. Variable domain in full (rest from reference TRBV5-4 and TRBJ2-3): ETGVTQSPTHLIKTRGQQVTLRCSSQSGHNTVSWYQQALGQGPQFIFQYYREEENGRGNFPPRFSGLQFPNYSSELNVNALELDDSALYLCASSTPTGPDTQYFGPGTRLTVL.

This chain links TRBV11-2 with TRBJ2-7; the match to TRBD2 covers 10 bases. Germline assignment: CDR1 SGHAT and CDR2 FQNNGV. The CDR3 sequence is 15 residues long. The trim removed 5 bases at V and 2 bases at J, leaving 6 bases unmatched. The CDR3 region has the DNA TGTGCCAGCAGCCTCCAGCGGGGGGGCCCCTACGAGCAGTACTTC. This encodes CASSLQRGGPYEQYF.

The chain couples TRBV25-1 to TRBJ1-1; TRBD1 agrees at 9 bases. CDR1 and CDR2 from the germline V gene are MGHDK and SYGVNS. The CDR3 loop spans 14 amino acids. V shed 3 bases, J shed 6 bases, and the junction held 5 bases outside the gene matches. CDR3: CASSETGGRSEAFF. CDR3 nucleotides: TGTGCCAGCAGTGAGACAGGGGGTAGGTCTGAAGCTTTCTTT.

Written as DNA, the CDR3 is TGTGCCAGCGTCGGGGACAGGGATGAAAAACTGTTTTTT. This codes for CASVGDRDEKLFF. The V call is TRBV28, the J call TRBJ1-4; 9 bases are shared with TRBD1. The J segment lost 6 bases and the V segment lost 8 bases, leaving 4 bases of the junction unmatched. The CDR3 is made up of 13 amino acids. Per the germline V gene, CDR1 is MDHEN and CDR2 is SYDVKM.